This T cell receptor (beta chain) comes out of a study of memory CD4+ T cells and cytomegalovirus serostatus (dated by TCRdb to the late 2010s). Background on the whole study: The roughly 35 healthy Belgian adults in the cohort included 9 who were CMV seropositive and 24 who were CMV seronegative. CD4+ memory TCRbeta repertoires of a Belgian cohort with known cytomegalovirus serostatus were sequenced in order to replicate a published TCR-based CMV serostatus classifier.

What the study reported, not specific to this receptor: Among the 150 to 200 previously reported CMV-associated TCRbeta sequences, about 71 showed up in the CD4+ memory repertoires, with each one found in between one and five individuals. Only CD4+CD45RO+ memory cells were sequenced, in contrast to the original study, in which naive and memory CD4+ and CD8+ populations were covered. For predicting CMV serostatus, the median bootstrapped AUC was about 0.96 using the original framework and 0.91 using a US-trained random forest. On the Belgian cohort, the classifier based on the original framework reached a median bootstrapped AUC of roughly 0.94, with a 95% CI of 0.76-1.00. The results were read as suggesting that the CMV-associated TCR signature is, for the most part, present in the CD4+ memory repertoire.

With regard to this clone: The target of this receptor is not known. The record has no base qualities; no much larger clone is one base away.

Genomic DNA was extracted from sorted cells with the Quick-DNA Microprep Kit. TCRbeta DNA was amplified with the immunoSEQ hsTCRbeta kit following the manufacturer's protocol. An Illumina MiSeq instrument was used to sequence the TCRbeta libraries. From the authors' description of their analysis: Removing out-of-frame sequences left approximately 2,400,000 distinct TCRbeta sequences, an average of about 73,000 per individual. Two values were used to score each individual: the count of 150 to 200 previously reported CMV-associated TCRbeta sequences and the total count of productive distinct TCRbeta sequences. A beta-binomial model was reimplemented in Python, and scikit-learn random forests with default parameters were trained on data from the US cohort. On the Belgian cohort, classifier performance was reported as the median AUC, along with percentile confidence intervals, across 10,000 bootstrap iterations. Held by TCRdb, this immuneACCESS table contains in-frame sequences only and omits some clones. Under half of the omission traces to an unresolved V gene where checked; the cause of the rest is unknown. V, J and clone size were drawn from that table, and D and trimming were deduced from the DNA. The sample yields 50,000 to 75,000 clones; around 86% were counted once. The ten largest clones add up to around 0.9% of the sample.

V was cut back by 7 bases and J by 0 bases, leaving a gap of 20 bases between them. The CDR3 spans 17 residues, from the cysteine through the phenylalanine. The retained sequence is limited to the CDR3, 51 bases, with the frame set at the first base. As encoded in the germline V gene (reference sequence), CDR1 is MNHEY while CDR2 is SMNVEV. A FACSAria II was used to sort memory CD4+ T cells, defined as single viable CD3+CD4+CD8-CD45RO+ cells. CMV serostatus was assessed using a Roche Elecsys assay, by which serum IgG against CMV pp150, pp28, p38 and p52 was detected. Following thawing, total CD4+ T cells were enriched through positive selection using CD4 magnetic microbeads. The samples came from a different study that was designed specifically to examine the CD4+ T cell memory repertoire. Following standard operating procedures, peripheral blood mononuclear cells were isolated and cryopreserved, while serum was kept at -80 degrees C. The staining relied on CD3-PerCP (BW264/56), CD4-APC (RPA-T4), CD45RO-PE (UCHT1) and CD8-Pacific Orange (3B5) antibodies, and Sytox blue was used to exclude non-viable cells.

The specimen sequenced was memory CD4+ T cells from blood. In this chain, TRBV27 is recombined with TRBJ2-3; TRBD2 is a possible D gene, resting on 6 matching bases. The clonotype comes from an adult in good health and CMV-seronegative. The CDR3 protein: CASTRAYRSGSTDTQYF. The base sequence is TGTGCCAGCACTAGGGCGTATAGGAGCGGGAGCACAGATACGCAGTATTTT.